This entry is about one T cell receptor (beta chain). The antigen is not known. The data are from a study of immune evolution from preneoplasia to lung adenocarcinoma. V dropped 0 bases and J dropped 0 bases, with 12 bases sitting between them. The CDR3 totals 15 residues. Per germline, CDR1 GTSNPN and CDR2 SVGIG (reference sequence). Here immunoSEQ multiplex PCR was the method, and the copy in TCRdb shows in-frame clones only, minus some. This sample has roughly 40,000 clones, with approximately 80% found just once. Two lung cancer pathologists independently confirmed each histologic diagnosis. Broader study findings: Later-stage lesions appeared to have more T cells, more diversity, less clonality.

The sequenced material came from FFPE invasive lung adenocarcinoma tissue. V and J are TRBV30 and TRBJ2-7, with D possibly matching TRBD2 (6 bases). This receptor was identified in a person in their sixties or seventies with lung adenocarcinoma. The CDR3 sequence is CAWSVPGLRSYEQYF. As DNA, the CDR3 is TGTGCCTGGAGTGTCCCGGGACTTCGCTCCTACGAGCAGTACTTC.